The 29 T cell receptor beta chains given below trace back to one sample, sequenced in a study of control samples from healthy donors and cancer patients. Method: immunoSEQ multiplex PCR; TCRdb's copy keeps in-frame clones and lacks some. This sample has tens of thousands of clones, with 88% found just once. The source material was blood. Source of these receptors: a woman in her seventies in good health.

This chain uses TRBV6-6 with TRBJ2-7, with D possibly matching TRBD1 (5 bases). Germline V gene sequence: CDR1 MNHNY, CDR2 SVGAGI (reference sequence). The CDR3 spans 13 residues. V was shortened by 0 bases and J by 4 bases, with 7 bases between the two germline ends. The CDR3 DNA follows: TGTGCCAGCAGTTACTCCGACAGATACGAGCAGTACTTC. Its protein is CASSYSDRYEQYF.

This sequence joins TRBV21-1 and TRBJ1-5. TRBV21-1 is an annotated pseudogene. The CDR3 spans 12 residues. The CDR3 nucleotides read TGTGCCAGCAGCAAAAGGGTCCAGCCCCAGCATTTT. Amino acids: CASSKRVQPQHF.

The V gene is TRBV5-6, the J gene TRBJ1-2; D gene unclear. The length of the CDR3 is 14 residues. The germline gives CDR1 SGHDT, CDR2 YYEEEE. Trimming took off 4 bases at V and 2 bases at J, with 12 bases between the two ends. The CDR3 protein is CASSAGRINYGYTF. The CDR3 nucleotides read TGTGCCAGCAGCGCAGGACGGATCAACTATGGCTACACCTTC.

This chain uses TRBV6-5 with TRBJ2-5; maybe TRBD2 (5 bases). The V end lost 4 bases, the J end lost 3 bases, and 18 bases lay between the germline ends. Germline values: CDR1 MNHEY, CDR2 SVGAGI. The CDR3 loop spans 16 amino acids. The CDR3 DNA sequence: TGTGCCAGCAGTTCGCTTTCACTAGTGGGAGAAGAGACCCAGTACTTC. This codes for CASSSLSLVGEETQYF.

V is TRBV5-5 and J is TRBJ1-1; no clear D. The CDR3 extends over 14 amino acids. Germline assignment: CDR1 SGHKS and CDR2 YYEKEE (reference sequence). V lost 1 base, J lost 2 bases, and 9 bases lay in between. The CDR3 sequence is CASSLQSSNTEAFF. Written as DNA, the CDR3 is TGTGCCAGCAGCTTGCAGAGTTCAAACACTGAAGCTTTCTTT.

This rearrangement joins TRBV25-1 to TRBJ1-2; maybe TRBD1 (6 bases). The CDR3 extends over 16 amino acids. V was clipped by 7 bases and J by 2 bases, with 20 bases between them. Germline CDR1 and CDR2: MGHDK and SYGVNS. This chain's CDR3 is CASTPTGQGKNYGYTF. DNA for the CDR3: TGTGCCAGCACCCCAACCGGGCAGGGGAAGAACTATGGCTACACCTTC.

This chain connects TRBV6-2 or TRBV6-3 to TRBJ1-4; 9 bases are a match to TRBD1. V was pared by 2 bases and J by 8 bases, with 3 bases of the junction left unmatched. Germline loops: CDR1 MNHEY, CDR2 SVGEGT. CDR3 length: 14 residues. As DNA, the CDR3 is TGTGCCAGCAGTTACGGGACAGGGAGGGAAAAACTGTTTTTT. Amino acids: CASSYGTGREKLFF.

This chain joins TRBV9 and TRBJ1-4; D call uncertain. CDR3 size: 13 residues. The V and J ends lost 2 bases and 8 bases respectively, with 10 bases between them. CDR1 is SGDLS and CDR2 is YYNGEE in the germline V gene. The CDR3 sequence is CASSVTLEEKLFF. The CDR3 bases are TGTGCCAGCAGCGTTACTCTGGAGGAAAAACTGTTTTTT.

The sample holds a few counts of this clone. This chain's CDR3 is CATSRSSGNTIYF. The DNA of the CDR3 is TGTGCCACCTCCAGGTCCTCTGGAAACACCATATATTTT. The rearrangement links TRBV6-5 to TRBJ1-3; D is uncertain. In germline, CDR1 is MNHEY, CDR2 SVGAGI. V was cut by 10 bases and J by 0 bases, with 10 bases left in between. The CDR3 loop spans 13 amino acids.

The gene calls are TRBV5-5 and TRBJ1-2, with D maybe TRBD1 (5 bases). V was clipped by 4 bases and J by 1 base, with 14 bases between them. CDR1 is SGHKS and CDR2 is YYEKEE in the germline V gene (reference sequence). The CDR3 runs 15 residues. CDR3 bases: TGTGCCAGCAGCACCTCCGAGACAGATAACTATGGCTACACCTTC. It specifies CASSTSETDNYGYTF.

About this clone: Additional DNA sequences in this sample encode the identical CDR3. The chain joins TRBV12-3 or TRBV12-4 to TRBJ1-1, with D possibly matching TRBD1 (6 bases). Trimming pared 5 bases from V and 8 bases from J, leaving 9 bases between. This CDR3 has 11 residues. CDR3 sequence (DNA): TGTGCCAGCAGTCCAGGGGTCGAAGCTTTCTTT. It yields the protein CASSPGVEAFF.

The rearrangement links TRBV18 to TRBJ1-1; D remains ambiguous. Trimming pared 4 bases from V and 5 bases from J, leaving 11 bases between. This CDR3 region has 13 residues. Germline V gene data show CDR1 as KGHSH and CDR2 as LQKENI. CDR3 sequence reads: CASSQGRETEAFF. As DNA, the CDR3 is TGTGCCAGCTCACAGGGAAGGGAAACTGAAGCTTTCTTT.

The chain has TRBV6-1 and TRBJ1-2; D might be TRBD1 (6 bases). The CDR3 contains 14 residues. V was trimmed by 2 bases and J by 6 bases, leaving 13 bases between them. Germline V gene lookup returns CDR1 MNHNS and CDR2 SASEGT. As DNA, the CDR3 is TGTGCCAGCAGTGAAAGGGGGGCCAGGGATGGCTACACCTTC. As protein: CASSERGARDGYTF.

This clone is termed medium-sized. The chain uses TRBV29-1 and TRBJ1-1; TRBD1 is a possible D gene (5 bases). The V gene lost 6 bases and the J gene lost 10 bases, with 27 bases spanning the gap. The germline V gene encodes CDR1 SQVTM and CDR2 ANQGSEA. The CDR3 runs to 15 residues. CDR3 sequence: CSVRGDSNTEVSAFF. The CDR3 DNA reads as TGCAGCGTACGAGGGGACTCGAACACTGAAGTGTCAGCTTTCTTT.

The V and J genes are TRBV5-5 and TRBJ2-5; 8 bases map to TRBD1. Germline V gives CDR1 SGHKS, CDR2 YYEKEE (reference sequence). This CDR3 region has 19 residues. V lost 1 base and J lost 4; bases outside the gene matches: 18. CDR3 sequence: CASSLLGPSGQGMRETQYF. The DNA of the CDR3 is TGTGCCAGCAGCTTGTTGGGTCCTTCCGGACAGGGAATGCGAGAGACCCAGTACTTC.

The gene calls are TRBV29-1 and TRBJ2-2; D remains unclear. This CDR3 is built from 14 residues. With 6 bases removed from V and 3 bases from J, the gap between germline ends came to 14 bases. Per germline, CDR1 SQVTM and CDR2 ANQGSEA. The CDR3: CSVEPRIYTGELFF. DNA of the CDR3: TGCAGCGTCGAACCACGAATTTACACCGGGGAGCTGTTTTTT.

CDR3 nucleotides: TGTGCCAGCAGCTCGAACAGTTACACTGAAGCTTTCTTT. Its protein is CASSSNSYTEAFF. The chain couples TRBV11-2 to TRBJ1-1, with D unresolved. Trimming removed 4 bases from V and 3 bases from J, with 9 bases in between. CDR1 and CDR2 (germline): SGHAT, FQNNGV. The CDR3 spans 13 residues.

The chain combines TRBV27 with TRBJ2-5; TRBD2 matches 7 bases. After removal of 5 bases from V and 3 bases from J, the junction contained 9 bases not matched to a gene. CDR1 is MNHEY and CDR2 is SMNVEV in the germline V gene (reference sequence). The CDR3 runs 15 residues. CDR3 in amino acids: CASSVMGGPEETQYF. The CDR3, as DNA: TGTGCCAGCAGTGTTATGGGAGGGCCCGAAGAGACCCAGTACTTC.

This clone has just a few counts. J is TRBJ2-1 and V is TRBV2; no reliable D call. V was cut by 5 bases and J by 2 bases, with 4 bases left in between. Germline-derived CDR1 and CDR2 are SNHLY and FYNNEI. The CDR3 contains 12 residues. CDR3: CASSLAYNEQFF. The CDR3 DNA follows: TGTGCCAGCAGTCTAGCCTACAATGAGCAGTTCTTC.

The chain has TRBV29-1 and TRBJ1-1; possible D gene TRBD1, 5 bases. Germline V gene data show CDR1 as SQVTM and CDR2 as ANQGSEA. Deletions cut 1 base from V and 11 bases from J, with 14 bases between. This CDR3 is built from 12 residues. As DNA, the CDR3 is TGCAGCGTTGAAGCGCCCGGAGGGGCGGCTTTCTTT. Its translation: CSVEAPGGAAFF.

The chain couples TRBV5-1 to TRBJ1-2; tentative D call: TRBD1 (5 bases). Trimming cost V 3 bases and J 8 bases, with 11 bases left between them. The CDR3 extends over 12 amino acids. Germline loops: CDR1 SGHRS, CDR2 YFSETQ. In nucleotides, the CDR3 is TGCGCCAGCAGCTCGACGACAGTAGGCTACACCTTC. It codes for CASSSTTVGYTF.

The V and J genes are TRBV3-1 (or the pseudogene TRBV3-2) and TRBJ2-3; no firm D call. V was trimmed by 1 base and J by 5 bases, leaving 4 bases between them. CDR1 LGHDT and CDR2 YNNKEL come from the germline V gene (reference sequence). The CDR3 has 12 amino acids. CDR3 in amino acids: CASSQGLDTQYF. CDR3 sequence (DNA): TGTGCCAGCAGCCAAGGACTAGATACGCAGTATTTT.

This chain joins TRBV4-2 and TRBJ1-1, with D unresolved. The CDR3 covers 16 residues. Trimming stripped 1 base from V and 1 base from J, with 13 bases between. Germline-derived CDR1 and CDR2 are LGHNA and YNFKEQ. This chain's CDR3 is CASSQGLGQTNTEAFF. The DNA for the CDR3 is TGTGCCAGCAGCCAAGGGCTAGGCCAAACGAACACTGAAGCTTTCTTT.

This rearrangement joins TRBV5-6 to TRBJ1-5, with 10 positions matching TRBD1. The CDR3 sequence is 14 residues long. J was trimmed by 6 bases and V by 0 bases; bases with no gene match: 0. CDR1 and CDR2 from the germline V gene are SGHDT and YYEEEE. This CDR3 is CASSLGTGGQPQHF. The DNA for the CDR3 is TGTGCCAGCAGCTTGGGGACAGGGGGTCAGCCCCAGCATTTT. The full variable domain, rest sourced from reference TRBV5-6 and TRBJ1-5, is DAGVTQSPTHLIKTRGQQVTLRCSPKSGHDTVSWYQQALGQGPQFIFQYYEEEERQRGNFPDRFSGHQFPNYSSELNVNALLLGDSALYLCASSLGTGGQPQHFGDGTRLSIL.

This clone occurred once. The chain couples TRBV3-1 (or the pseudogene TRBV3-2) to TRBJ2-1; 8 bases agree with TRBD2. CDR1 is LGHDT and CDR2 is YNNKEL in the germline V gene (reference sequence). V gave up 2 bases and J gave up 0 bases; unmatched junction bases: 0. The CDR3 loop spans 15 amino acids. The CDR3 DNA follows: TGTGCCAGCAGCCAAACTAGCGGCTCCTACAATGAGCAGTTCTTC. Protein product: CASSQTSGSYNEQFF.

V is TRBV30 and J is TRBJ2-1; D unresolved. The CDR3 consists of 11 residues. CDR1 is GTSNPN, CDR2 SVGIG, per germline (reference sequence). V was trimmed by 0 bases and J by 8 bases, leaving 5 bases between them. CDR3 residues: CAWSVWDEQFF. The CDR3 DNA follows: TGTGCCTGGAGTGTTTGGGATGAGCAGTTCTTC.

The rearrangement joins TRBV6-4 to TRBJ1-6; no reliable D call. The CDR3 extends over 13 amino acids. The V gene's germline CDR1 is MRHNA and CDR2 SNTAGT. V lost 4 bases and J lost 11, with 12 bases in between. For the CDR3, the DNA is TGTGCCAGCAGTGGCGTGAGTGGGACACCCCTCCACTTT. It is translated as CASSGVSGTPLHF.

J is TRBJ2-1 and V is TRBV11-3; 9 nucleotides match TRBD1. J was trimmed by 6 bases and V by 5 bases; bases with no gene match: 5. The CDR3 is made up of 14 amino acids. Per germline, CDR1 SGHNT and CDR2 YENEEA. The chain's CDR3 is CASSKGTGTNEQFF. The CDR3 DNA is TGTGCCAGCAGCAAAGGGACAGGGACCAATGAGCAGTTCTTC. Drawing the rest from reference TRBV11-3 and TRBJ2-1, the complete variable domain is EAGVVQSPRYKIIEKKQPVAFWCNPISGHNTLYWYLQNLGQGPELLIRYENEEAVDDSQLPKDRFSAERLKGVDSTLKIQPAELGDSAVYLCASSKGTGTNEQFFGPGTRLTVL.

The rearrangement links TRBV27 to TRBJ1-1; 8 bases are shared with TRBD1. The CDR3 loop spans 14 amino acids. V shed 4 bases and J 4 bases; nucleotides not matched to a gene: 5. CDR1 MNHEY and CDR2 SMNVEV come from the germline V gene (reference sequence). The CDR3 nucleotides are TGTGCCAGCAGTTCGCGGACAGGGAGCACTGAAGCTTTCTTT. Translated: CASSSRTGSTEAFF.